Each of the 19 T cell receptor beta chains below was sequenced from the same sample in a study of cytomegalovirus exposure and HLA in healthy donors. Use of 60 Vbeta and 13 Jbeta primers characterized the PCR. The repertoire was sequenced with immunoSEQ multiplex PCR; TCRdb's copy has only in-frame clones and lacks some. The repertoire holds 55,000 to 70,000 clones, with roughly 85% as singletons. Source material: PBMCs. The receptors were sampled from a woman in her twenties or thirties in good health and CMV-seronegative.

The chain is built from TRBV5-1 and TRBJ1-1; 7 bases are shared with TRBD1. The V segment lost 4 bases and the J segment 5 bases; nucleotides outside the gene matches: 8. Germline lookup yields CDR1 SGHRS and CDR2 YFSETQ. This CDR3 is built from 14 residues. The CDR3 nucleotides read TGCGCCAGCAGCCCCGTGTTACAGGGGACTGAAGCTTTCTTT. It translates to CASSPVLQGTEAFF.

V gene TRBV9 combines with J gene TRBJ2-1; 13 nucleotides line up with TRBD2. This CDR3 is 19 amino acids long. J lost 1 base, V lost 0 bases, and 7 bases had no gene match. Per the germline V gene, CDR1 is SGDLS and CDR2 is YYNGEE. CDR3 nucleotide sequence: TGTGCCAGCAGCGTAGGACTAGCGGGAGGTCTCCCTTCCTACAATGAGCAGTTCTTC. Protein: CASSVGLAGGLPSYNEQFF.

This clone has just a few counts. CDR3 nucleotides: TGTGCCAGCAGTTACCCCGGAGGCGAGAGTTACGAGCAGTACTTC. Translating it yields CASSYPGGESYEQYF. The V gene is TRBV6-6, the J gene TRBJ2-7; D possibly corresponds to TRBD2 (5 bases). The germline CDR1 and CDR2 sequences are MNHNY and SVGAGI (reference sequence). This CDR3 contains 15 residues. With 2 bases removed from V and 4 bases from J, the gap between germline ends came to 15 bases.

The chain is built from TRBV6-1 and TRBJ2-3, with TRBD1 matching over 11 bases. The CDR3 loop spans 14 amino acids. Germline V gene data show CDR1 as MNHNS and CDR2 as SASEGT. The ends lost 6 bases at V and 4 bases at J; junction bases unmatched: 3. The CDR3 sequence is CASRPGQGADTQYF. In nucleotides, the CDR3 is TGTGCCAGCAGGCCGGGACAGGGGGCAGATACGCAGTATTTT.

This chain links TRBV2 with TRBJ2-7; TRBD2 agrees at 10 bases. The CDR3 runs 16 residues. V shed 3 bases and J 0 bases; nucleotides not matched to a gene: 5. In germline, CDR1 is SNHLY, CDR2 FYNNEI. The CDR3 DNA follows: TGTGCCAGCAGTGAGGTAGCTAGCGGGAGCTCCTACGAGCAGTACTTC. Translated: CASSEVASGSSYEQYF. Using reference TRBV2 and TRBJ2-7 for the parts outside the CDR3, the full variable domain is EPEVTQTPSHQVTQMGQEVILRCVPISNHLYFYWYRQILGQKVEFLVSFYNNEISEKSEIFDDQFSVERPDGSNFTLKIRSTKLEDSAMYFCASSEVASGSSYEQYFGPGTRLTVT.

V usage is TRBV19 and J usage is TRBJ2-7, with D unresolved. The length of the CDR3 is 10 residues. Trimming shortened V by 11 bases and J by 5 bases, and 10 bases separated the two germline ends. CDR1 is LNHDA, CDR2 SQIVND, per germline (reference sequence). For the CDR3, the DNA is TGTGCCGGTGCGCTTCACGAGCAGTACTTC. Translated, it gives CAGALHEQYF.

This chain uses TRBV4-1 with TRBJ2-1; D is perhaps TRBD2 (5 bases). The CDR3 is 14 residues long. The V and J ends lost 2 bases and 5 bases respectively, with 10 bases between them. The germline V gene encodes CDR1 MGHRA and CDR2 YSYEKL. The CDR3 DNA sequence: TGCGCCAGCAGCCAATTAACTAGTAACAATGAGCAGTTCTTC. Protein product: CASSQLTSNNEQFF.

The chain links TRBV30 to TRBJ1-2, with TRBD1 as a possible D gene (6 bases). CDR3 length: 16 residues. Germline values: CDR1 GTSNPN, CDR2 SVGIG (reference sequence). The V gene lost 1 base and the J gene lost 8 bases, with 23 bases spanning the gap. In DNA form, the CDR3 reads TGTGCCTGGAGTGAGTTCCTCGGACGGGGGGCAATAGGCTACACCTTC. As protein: CAWSEFLGRGAIGYTF.

The CDR3 nucleotides are TGTGCCAGCAGAAACTACTACGAGCAGTACTTC. Residues: CASRNYYEQYF. The rearrangement joins TRBV5-6 to TRBJ2-7; D is ambiguous. V lost 5 bases to trimming and J lost 3 bases, with 6 bases between them. This CDR3 spans 11 amino acids. Germline loops: CDR1 SGHDT, CDR2 YYEEEE.

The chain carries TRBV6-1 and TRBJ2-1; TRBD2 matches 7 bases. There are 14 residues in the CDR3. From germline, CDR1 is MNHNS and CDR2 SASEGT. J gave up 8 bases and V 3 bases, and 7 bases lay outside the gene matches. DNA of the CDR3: TGTGCCAGCAGTGAGAAAGCTGGGGGGGATGAGCAGTTCTTC. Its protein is CASSEKAGGDEQFF.

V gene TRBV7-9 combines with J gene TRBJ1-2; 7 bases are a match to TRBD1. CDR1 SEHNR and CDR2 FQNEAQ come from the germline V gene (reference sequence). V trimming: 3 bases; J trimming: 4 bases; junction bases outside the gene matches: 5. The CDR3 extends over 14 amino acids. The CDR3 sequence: CASSFDDRAYGYTF. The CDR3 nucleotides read TGTGCCAGCAGCTTCGACGACAGGGCCTATGGCTACACCTTC. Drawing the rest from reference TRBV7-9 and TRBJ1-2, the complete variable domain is DTGVSQNPRHKITKRGQNVTFRCDPISEHNRLYWYRQTLGQGPEFLTYFQNEAQLEKSRLLSDRFSAERPKGSFSTLEIQRTEQGDSAMYLCASSFDDRAYGYTFGSGTRLTVV.

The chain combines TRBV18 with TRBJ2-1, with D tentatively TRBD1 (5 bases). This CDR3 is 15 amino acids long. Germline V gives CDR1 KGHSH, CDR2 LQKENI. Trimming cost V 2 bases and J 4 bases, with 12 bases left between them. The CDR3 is CASSPVNRSYNEQFF. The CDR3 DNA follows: TGTGCCAGCTCACCAGTGAACAGGTCTTACAATGAGCAGTTCTTC. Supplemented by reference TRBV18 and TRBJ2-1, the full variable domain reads NAGVMQNPRHLVRRRGQEARLRCSPMKGHSHVYWYRQLPEEGLKFMVYLQKENIIDESGMPKERFSAEFPKEGPSILRIQQVVRGDSAAYFCASSPVNRSYNEQFFGPGTRLTVL.

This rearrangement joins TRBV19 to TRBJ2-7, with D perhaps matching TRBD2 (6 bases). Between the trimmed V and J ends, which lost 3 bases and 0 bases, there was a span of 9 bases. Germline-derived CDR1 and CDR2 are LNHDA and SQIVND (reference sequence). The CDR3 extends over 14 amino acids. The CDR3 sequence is CASSMEGISYEQYF. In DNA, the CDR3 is TGTGCCAGTAGTATGGAGGGAATCTCCTACGAGCAGTACTTC. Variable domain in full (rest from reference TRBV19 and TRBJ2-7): DGGITQSPKYLFRKEGQNVTLSCEQNLNHDAMYWYRQDPGQGLRLIYYSQIVNDFQKGDIAEGYSVSREKKESFPLTVTSAQKNPTAFYLCASSMEGISYEQYFGPGTRLTVT.

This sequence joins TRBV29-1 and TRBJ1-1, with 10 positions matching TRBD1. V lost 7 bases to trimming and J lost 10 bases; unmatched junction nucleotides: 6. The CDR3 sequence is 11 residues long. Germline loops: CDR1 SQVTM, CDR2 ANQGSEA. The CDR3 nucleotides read TGCAGCGCGACAGGGGGCCTGGGAGCTTTCTTT. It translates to CSATGGLGAFF.

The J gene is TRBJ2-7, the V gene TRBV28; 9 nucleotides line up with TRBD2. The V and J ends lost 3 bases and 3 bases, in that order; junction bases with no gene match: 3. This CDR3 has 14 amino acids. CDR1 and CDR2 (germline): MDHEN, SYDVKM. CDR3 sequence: CASSFRGRGYEQYF. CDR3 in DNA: TGTGCCAGCAGTTTCCGCGGGAGGGGCTACGAGCAGTACTTC.

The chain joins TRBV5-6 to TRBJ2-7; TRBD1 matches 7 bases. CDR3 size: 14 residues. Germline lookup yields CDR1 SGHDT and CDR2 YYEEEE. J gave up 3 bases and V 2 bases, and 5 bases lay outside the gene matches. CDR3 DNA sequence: TGTGCCAGCAGCTTCGGGACAGTAGGCTACGAGCAGTACTTC. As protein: CASSFGTVGYEQYF.

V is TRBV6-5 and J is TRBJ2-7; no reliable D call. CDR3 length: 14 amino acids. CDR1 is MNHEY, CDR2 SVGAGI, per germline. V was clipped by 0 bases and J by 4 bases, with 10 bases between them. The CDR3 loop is CASSYSSMTYEQYF. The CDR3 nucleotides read TGTGCCAGCAGTTACTCGTCGATGACTTACGAGCAGTACTTC.

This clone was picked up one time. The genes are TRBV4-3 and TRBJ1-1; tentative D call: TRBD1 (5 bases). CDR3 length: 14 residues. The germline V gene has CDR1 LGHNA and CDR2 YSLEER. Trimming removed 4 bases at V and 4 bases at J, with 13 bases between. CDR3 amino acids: CASSPQAGGTEAFF. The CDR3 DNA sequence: TGCGCCAGCAGCCCACAGGCGGGGGGCACTGAAGCTTTCTTT.

Written as DNA, the CDR3 is TGCGCCAGCAGCCAACGATCGGGGTGGGACACTGAAGCTTTCTTT. It specifies CASSQRSGWDTEAFF. The chain is built from TRBV5-1 and TRBJ1-1; D is unclear. The CDR3 runs 15 residues. V was pared by 4 bases and J by 3 bases, with 16 bases between. Germline V gives CDR1 SGHRS, CDR2 YFSETQ.